This is a list of T cell receptor beta chains from one sample in a study of T-cell reconstitution after alpha-beta-depleted transplantation in children. TCRdb fed the PCR reads into MiXCR, producing one record per CDR3 protein. The sample carries about 610,000 distinct CDR3 sequences, over 9.5% recorded once. Sequenced material: PBMCs from the stem cell graft donor, taken from the stem cell graft. All receptors come from a human donor who donated a stem cell graft to a child with acute myeloid leukemia. The CDR3 runs from the conserved cysteine through the conserved F or W. The D gene is left open where the match is weak. Clone size is stated in some rows and not others, as once, few, many or a class when expanded.

d_gene	j_gene	abundance	v_gene	CDR3aa	CDR3nt
NA	TRBJ2-1	many	TRBV7-2	CASSLVAGNIPNEQFF	TGTGCCAGCAGCTTAGTTGCCGGGAACATCCCCAATGAGCAGTTCTTC
TRBD2	TRBJ2-2	NA	TRBV29-1	CSVPGLASLVVAGELFF	TGCAGCGTTCCGGGACTAGCGTCTCTAGTAGTGGCCGGGGAGCTGTTTTTT
TRBD2	TRBJ2-7	few	TRBV20-1	CSAYTSGRLSYEQYF	TGCAGTGCTTACACTAGCGGGAGGCTCTCCTACGAGCAGTACTTC
TRBD1	TRBJ1-1	once	TRBV6-6	CASSYQGGTEAFF	TGTGCCAGCAGTTACCAGGGGGGGACTGAAGCTTTCTTT
NA	TRBJ2-6	NA	TRBV18	CASSQGGPHEANVLTF	TGTGCCAGCTCGCAGGGAGGACCCCATGAGGCCAACGTCCTGACTTTC
NA	TRBJ2-1	many	TRBV20-1	CSARGPSANYNEQFF	TGCAGTGCTAGAGGGCCTAGCGCAAACTACAATGAGCAGTTCTTC
NA	TRBJ2-7	few	TRBV7-2	CASSLFSTRGSTSLYEQYF	TGTGCCAGCAGCTTATTCTCTACGCGAGGCTCGACTTCTTTATACGAGCAGTACTTC
TRBD1	TRBJ1-5	many	TRBV5-6	CASSAGTGAGQPQHF	TGTGCCAGCAGCGCCGGGACAGGGGCCGGTCAGCCCCAGCATTTT
TRBD2	TRBJ2-1	NA	TRBV7-3	CASSLTGRGSYNEQFF	TGTGCCAGCAGCTTAACGGGTCGCGGGAGTTACAATGAGCAGTTCTTC
NA	TRBJ2-5	many	TRBV28	CASSLLRETQYF	TGTGCCAGCAGTTTATTGAGGGAGACCCAGTACTTC
TRBD1	TRBJ1-2	NA	TRBV12-3/TRBV12-4	CASSPRTGADYGYTF	TGTGCCAGCAGTCCGCGGACAGGGGCGGATTATGGCTACACCTTC
TRBD2	TRBJ2-1	NA	TRBV7-6	CASSSGDRRYEQFF	TGTGCCAGCAGCAGCGGGGATCGCAGGTATGAGCAGTTCTTC
NA	TRBJ2-1	NA	TRBV12-3/TRBV12-4	CASSFPGLGNEQFF	TGTGCCAGCAGTTTTCCGGGCCTGGGAAATGAGCAGTTCTTC
NA	TRBJ2-2	NA	TRBV29-1	CSVQQGGVTGELFF	TGCAGCGTCCAACAGGGGGGGGTCACCGGGGAGCTGTTTTTT
TRBD1	TRBJ1-4	many	TRBV5-1	CASSPDATGSNEKLFF	TGCGCCAGCAGCCCGGACGCGACAGGGTCTAATGAAAAACTGTTTTTT
TRBD2	TRBJ2-1	NA	TRBV20-1	CSARLGASGYNEQFF	TGCAGTGCTAGATTGGGGGCTAGCGGGTACAATGAGCAGTTCTTC
TRBD1	TRBJ2-5	few	TRBV24-1	CATSSTGQETQYF	TGTGCCACCAGTTCGACAGGGCAAGAGACCCAGTACTTC
TRBD1	TRBJ2-1	NA	TRBV6-5	CASSYSEPGQSSYNEQFF	TGTGCCAGCAGTTATTCTGAACCGGGACAGAGCTCCTACAATGAGCAGTTCTTC
TRBD2	TRBJ2-1	few	TRBV20-1	CSARDILATYNEQFF	TGCAGTGCTAGAGATATACTAGCGACTTACAATGAGCAGTTCTTC
NA	TRBJ1-2	few	TRBV20-1	CSAVRGGYGYTF	TGCAGTGCTGTCAGGGGAGGCTATGGCTACACCTTC
TRBD2	TRBJ2-7	many	TRBV5-1	CASSLGLAGSGFYEQYF	TGCGCCAGCAGCTTGGGACTAGCGGGATCGGGTTTCTACGAGCAGTACTTC
TRBD2	TRBJ2-1	NA	TRBV7-3	CASSLLAGGAEQFF	TGTGCCAGCAGCTTACTAGCGGGAGGGGCTGAGCAGTTCTTC
NA	TRBJ2-7	NA	TRBV29-1	CSVPSMRSSYEQYF	TGCAGCGTCCCCTCTATGAGGTCCTCCTACGAGCAGTACTTC
NA	TRBJ2-1	few	TRBV20-1	CSARDNRKNEQFF	TGCAGTGCTAGAGATAATAGAAAGAATGAGCAGTTCTTC
TRBD2	TRBJ2-1	NA	TRBV6-2/TRBV6-3	CASTGLAETYNEQFF	TGTGCCAGCACCGGACTAGCGGAGACCTACAATGAGCAGTTCTTC
NA	TRBJ2-5	many	TRBV6-2/TRBV6-3	CASIGLGSLTGETQYF	TGTGCCAGCATAGGGCTCGGCTCGCTGACAGGAGAGACCCAGTACTTC
NA	TRBJ2-7	NA	TRBV20-1	CSASGGPNEQYF	TGCAGTGCTAGCGGGGGGCCCAACGAGCAGTACTTC
TRBD1	TRBJ2-1	few	TRBV24-1	CATGQGAISEQFF	TGTGCCACTGGACAGGGGGCGATTTCTGAGCAGTTCTTC
TRBD1	TRBJ1-6	few	TRBV12-3/TRBV12-4	CASTRDRGFNSPLHF	TGTGCCAGCACCCGGGACAGGGGTTTTAATTCACCCCTCCACTTT
TRBD1	TRBJ2-1	NA	TRBV20-1	CSARGYRQGASMEQFF	TGCAGTGCTCGCGGCTACAGACAGGGGGCCAGTATGGAGCAGTTCTTC
NA	TRBJ2-1	few	TRBV7-9	CASSLSPGTLLRNEQFF	TGTGCCAGCAGCTTATCGCCCGGGACACTGCTTAGGAATGAGCAGTTCTTC
TRBD2	TRBJ2-1	few	TRBV29-1	CSGRLAGGIWSYNEQFF	TGCAGCGGAAGACTAGCGGGAGGGATTTGGTCCTACAATGAGCAGTTCTTC
NA	TRBJ1-4	few	TRBV24-1	CATSEGSVEKLFF	TGTGCCACCAGTGAGGGCAGTGTGGAAAAACTGTTTTTT
NA	TRBJ1-1	once	TRBV4-2	CASSQDARPTEAFF	TGTGCCAGCAGCCAAGACGCCCGCCCCACTGAAGCTTTCTTT
TRBD1	TRBJ2-7	few	TRBV6-5	CASSYVQGTPIILYEQYF	TGTGCCAGCAGTTACGTACAGGGGACCCCCATAATCCTCTACGAGCAGTACTTC
TRBD2	TRBJ2-1	NA	TRBV6-2/TRBV6-3	CASSYPSGLSYNEQFF	TGTGCCAGCAGTTACCCTAGCGGACTCTCCTACAATGAGCAGTTCTTC
NA	TRBJ2-5	NA	TRBV18	CASSTRAPPETQYF	TGTGCCAGCTCAACACGGGCCCCACCAGAGACCCAGTACTTC
TRBD2	TRBJ2-1	NA	TRBV7-2	CASSLGAGVTYHNEQFF	TGTGCCAGCAGCTTAGGAGCGGGAGTAACTTACCACAATGAGCAGTTCTTC
TRBD2	TRBJ2-1	many	TRBV29-1	CSVSGGSGAYNEQFF	TGCAGCGTTAGTGGGGGTAGCGGGGCGTACAATGAGCAGTTCTTC
NA	TRBJ1-2	NA	TRBV4-3	CASSPDREGGYGYTF	TGCGCCAGCAGCCCCGACCGGGAAGGGGGCTATGGCTACACCTTC
TRBD2	TRBJ2-7	NA	TRBV20-1	CSARNLAGATYEQYF	TGCAGTGCTAGAAACCTAGCGGGAGCAACCTACGAGCAGTACTTC
TRBD1	TRBJ2-5	NA	TRBV27	CASTRGQEGETQYF	TGTGCCAGCACCCGGGGACAGGAGGGAGAGACCCAGTACTTC
NA	TRBJ1-2	few	TRBV5-1	CASSFDRFQGYGYTF	TGCGCCAGCAGCTTCGACAGGTTTCAAGGGTATGGCTACACCTTC
TRBD2	TRBJ2-1	NA	TRBV29-1	CSVPRLAGGEHEQFF	TGCAGCGTCCCCAGACTAGCGGGAGGGGAGCATGAGCAGTTCTTC
NA	TRBJ2-3	NA	TRBV12-3/TRBV12-4	CASSNLLDTDTQYF	TGTGCCAGCAGTAATCTCCTGGACACAGATACGCAGTATTTT
NA	TRBJ1-5	many	TRBV10-3	CAISEQVGQPQHF	TGTGCCATCAGTGAGCAGGTTGGCCAGCCCCAGCATTTT
TRBD2	TRBJ2-7	many	TRBV20-1	CSARTSGDSYEQYF	TGCAGTGCTCGGACTAGCGGAGATTCCTACGAGCAGTACTTC
NA	TRBJ2-7	NA	TRBV29-1	CSVEKGGIYEQYF	TGCAGCGTTGAAAAGGGCGGAATCTACGAGCAGTACTTC
NA	TRBJ1-2	NA	TRBV7-8	CASSLVSGPANYGYTF	TGTGCCAGCAGCTTAGTTTCAGGGCCAGCTAACTATGGCTACACCTTC
NA	TRBJ1-6	NA	TRBV5-1	CASSRTLEDPLHF	TGCGCCAGCAGCCGAACCTTGGAAGATCCCCTCCACTTT
NA	TRBJ2-6	few	TRBV12-3/TRBV12-4	CASSSERGLMISGANVLTF	TGTGCCAGCAGTTCCGAACGGGGACTGATGATCTCTGGGGCCAACGTCCTGACTTTC
TRBD2	TRBJ2-7	few	TRBV20-1	CSARSGPASGRAEYEQYF	TGCAGTGCTAGATCAGGGCCGGCTAGCGGGAGGGCCGAGTACGAGCAGTACTTC
NA	TRBJ1-5	few	TRBV5-1	CASSLQEGGEPQHF	TGCGCCAGCAGCTTACAGGAGGGCGGTGAGCCCCAGCATTTT
NA	TRBJ2-7	few	TRBV7-2	CASSLTGTLYYEQYF	TGTGCCAGCAGCCTAACCGGGACTCTATACTACGAGCAGTACTTC
TRBD1	TRBJ1-2	NA	TRBV12-3/TRBV12-4	CASSLGDRVGYTF	TGTGCCAGCAGTTTAGGTGACAGGGTCGGCTACACCTTC